This T cell receptor beta chain was recorded in a study of T-cell reconstitution after alpha-beta-depleted transplantation in children. Germline V gene sequence: CDR1 MNHEY, CDR2 SMNVEV (reference sequence). The CDR3 extends over 14 amino acids. The V gene lost 0 bases and the J gene lost 6 bases, with 12 bases spanning the gap. This clonotype was found many times. TCRbeta library preparation incorporated unique molecular identifiers. From the PCR reads, TCRdb called clonotypes with MiXCR, one entry per CDR3 protein. The profile covers fewer than 350,000 distinct CDR3 sequences, with about 9.4% appearing a single time and around 7.5% taken by the ten largest.

This sequence was found in a boy in the first two years of life with acute myeloid leukemia, due to receive a stem cell transplant. The V and J genes are TRBV27 and TRBJ2-7, with unresolved D. Sample: PBMCs, taken before TCRalphabeta/CD19-depleted stem cell transplant. CDR3 in amino acids: CASSLSRRLAEQYF. The CDR3 DNA sequence: TGTGCCAGCAGTTTATCGCGTCGGTTGGCCGAGCAGTACTTC.